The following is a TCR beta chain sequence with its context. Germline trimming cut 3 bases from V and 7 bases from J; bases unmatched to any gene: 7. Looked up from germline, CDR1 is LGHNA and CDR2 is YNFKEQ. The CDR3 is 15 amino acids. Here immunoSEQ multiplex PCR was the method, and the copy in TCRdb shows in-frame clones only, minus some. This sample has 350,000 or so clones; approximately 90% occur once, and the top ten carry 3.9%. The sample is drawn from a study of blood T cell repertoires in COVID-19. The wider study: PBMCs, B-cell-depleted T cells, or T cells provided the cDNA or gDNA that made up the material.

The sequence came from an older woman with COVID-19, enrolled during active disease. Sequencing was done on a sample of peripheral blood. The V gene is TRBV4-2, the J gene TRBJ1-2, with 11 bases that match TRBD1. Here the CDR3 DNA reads TGTGCCAGCAGCCACCTCGGACAGGGGGCGGGTGGCTACACCTTC. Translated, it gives CASSHLGQGAGGYTF.